This is a list of T cell receptor beta chains from one sample in a study of blood T cells in healthy people across ages. MiXCR, applied by TCRdb to the 5' RACE reads, yields one record per CDR3 protein. Among 1.5 million to 2 million distinct CDR3 sequences, around half were seen once, and the ten largest hold 2% to 2.5%. The sequenced sample was blood. These receptors came from a woman between 40 and 50 years old in good health. Both conserved end residues are part of each CDR3. D genes are given only for firm matches. Size is stated for part of the rows, as once, few or many counts, or as a class when the clone is expanded.

clone_size: NA; v_call: TRBV20-1; d_call: TRBD2; j_call: TRBJ2-1; cdr3_aa: CSASGGTSGYEQFF; cdr3_nt: TGCAGTGCTAGTGGAGGGACTAGCGGCTACGAGCAGTTCTTC
clone_size: NA; v_call: TRBV7-2; d_call: TRBD1; j_call: TRBJ1-5; cdr3_aa: CASSRDREQPQHF; cdr3_nt: TGTGCCAGCAGTAGGGACAGGGAACAGCCCCAGCATTTT
clone_size: once; v_call: TRBV12-3/TRBV12-4; d_call: NA; j_call: TRBJ2-3; cdr3_aa: CASRRRSGSTDTQYF; cdr3_nt: TGTGCCAGCAGACGTAGAAGCGGAAGCACAGATACGCAGTATTTT
clone_size: many; v_call: TRBV12-3/TRBV12-4; d_call: NA; j_call: TRBJ1-2; cdr3_aa: CASRDSLYGYTF; cdr3_nt: TGTGCCAGCAGGGACAGCCTCTATGGCTACACCTTC
clone_size: NA; v_call: TRBV6-2/TRBV6-3; d_call: NA; j_call: TRBJ1-2; cdr3_aa: CASSYRWSRTENYGYTF; cdr3_nt: TGTGCCAGCAGTTACCGATGGAGCCGGACAGAGAACTATGGCTACACCTTC
clone_size: NA; v_call: TRBV28; d_call: NA; j_call: TRBJ2-7; cdr3_aa: CASTRAPGGSYEQYF; cdr3_nt: TGTGCCAGCACACGGGCGCCCGGAGGGTCATACGAGCAGTACTTC
clone_size: NA; v_call: TRBV24-1; d_call: NA; j_call: TRBJ1-2; cdr3_aa: CATSDPGGFSGYTF; cdr3_nt: TGTGCCACCAGTGATCCCGGCGGCTTTTCTGGCTACACCTTC
clone_size: NA; v_call: TRBV6-2/TRBV6-3; d_call: TRBD2; j_call: TRBJ2-5; cdr3_aa: CASSSVAGRQETQYF; cdr3_nt: TGTGCCAGCAGTTCTGTAGCGGGGAGACAAGAGACCCAGTACTTC
clone_size: NA; v_call: TRBV27; d_call: TRBD2; j_call: TRBJ2-1; cdr3_aa: CASIPAGTSGGNEQFF; cdr3_nt: TGTGCCAGCATCCCCGCCGGGACTAGCGGCGGCAATGAGCAGTTCTTC
clone_size: NA; v_call: TRBV29-1; d_call: NA; j_call: TRBJ1-1; cdr3_aa: CSVREDSSRGANTEAFF; cdr3_nt: TGCAGCGTCAGGGAGGACAGCTCACGGGGAGCGAACACTGAAGCTTTCTTT
clone_size: NA; v_call: TRBV20-1; d_call: NA; j_call: TRBJ2-4; cdr3_aa: CSAPDGGQHTKNIQYF; cdr3_nt: TGCAGTGCCCCGGATGGCGGACAGCACACCAAAAACATTCAGTACTTC
clone_size: many; v_call: TRBV7-2; d_call: NA; j_call: TRBJ2-7; cdr3_aa: CASSRGPYEQYF; cdr3_nt: TGCGCCAGCAGCAGGGGACCTTACGAGCAGTACTTC
clone_size: few; v_call: TRBV28; d_call: NA; j_call: TRBJ1-2; cdr3_aa: CASGLRRSYGYTF; cdr3_nt: TGTGCCAGCGGGCTGAGAAGGAGCTATGGCTACACCTTC
clone_size: NA; v_call: TRBV28; d_call: NA; j_call: TRBJ1-5; cdr3_aa: CASSLVSLNQPQHF; cdr3_nt: TGTGCCAGCAGTTTAGTCAGCCTCAATCAGCCCCAGCATTTT
clone_size: NA; v_call: TRBV7-2; d_call: TRBD2; j_call: TRBJ2-5; cdr3_aa: CASSLTSGTSRETQYF; cdr3_nt: TGTGCCAGCAGCTTAACTAGCGGTACATCGCGAGAGACCCAGTACTTC
clone_size: NA; v_call: TRBV19; d_call: NA; j_call: TRBJ2-6; cdr3_aa: CASRPGTRSGANVLTF; cdr3_nt: TGTGCCAGTAGACCGGGCACCCGTTCGGGGGCCAACGTCCTGACTTTC
clone_size: once; v_call: TRBV29-1; d_call: TRBD1; j_call: TRBJ1-1; cdr3_aa: CSVETRGLTEAFF; cdr3_nt: TGCAGCGTTGAGACCAGGGGGCTCACTGAAGCTTTCTTT
clone_size: NA; v_call: TRBV4-2; d_call: TRBD2; j_call: TRBJ2-7; cdr3_aa: CASSQSLAGTLNEQYF; cdr3_nt: TGTGCCAGCAGCCAAAGCCTAGCGGGGACTCTCAATGAGCAGTACTTC
clone_size: NA; v_call: TRBV13; d_call: NA; j_call: TRBJ2-7; cdr3_aa: CASSSAFYEQYF; cdr3_nt: TGTGCCAGCAGCAGCGCGTTCTACGAGCAGTACTTC
clone_size: NA; v_call: TRBV10-3; d_call: TRBD1; j_call: TRBJ2-7; cdr3_aa: CAISDRQGTSYEQYF; cdr3_nt: TGTGCCATCAGCGATCGACAGGGGACCTCCTACGAGCAGTACTTC
clone_size: NA; v_call: TRBV20-1; d_call: TRBD2; j_call: TRBJ2-1; cdr3_aa: CSARSPGVNSGGPYYNEQFF; cdr3_nt: TGCAGTGCTAGGTCTCCAGGGGTTAATAGCGGGGGACCTTACTACAATGAGCAGTTCTTC
clone_size: NA; v_call: TRBV12-3/TRBV12-4; d_call: TRBD1; j_call: TRBJ1-5; cdr3_aa: CASRETGLNQPQHF; cdr3_nt: TGTGCCAGCAGAGAGACAGGGTTGAATCAGCCCCAGCATTTT
clone_size: few; v_call: TRBV20-1; d_call: NA; j_call: TRBJ2-7; cdr3_aa: CSAQGIARVDYEQYF; cdr3_nt: TGCAGTGCCCAAGGGATAGCCAGAGTCGACTACGAGCAGTACTTC
clone_size: NA; v_call: TRBV11-2; d_call: TRBD2; j_call: TRBJ2-1; cdr3_aa: CASSLDRTSGNEQFF; cdr3_nt: TGTGCCAGCAGCTTAGATCGTACTAGCGGCAATGAGCAGTTCTTC
clone_size: NA; v_call: TRBV5-1; d_call: TRBD2; j_call: TRBJ2-1; cdr3_aa: CASSPRGTSGDHNEQFF; cdr3_nt: TGCGCCAGCAGCCCACGGGGGACTAGCGGGGATCACAATGAGCAGTTCTTC
clone_size: NA; v_call: TRBV2; d_call: NA; j_call: TRBJ2-3; cdr3_aa: CATVTDTQYF; cdr3_nt: TGTGCCACCGTCACAGATACGCAGTATTTT
clone_size: NA; v_call: TRBV6-5; d_call: NA; j_call: TRBJ2-5; cdr3_aa: CASSYTPGREQETQYF; cdr3_nt: TGTGCCAGCAGTTACACTCCGGGCAGGGAACAAGAGACCCAGTACTTC
clone_size: many; v_call: TRBV20-1; d_call: NA; j_call: TRBJ1-2; cdr3_aa: CSSFNYGYTF; cdr3_nt: TGCAGTTCGTTCAACTATGGCTACACCTTC
clone_size: NA; v_call: TRBV15; d_call: NA; j_call: TRBJ2-3; cdr3_aa: CATSRSVSDTQYF; cdr3_nt: TGTGCCACCAGCAGATCCGTTTCAGATACGCAGTATTTT
clone_size: few; v_call: TRBV7-9; d_call: TRBD2; j_call: TRBJ2-5; cdr3_aa: CASSLPSGALQETQYF; cdr3_nt: TGTGCCAGCAGCTTACCTAGCGGGGCTCTCCAAGAGACCCAGTACTTC
clone_size: NA; v_call: TRBV29-1; d_call: NA; j_call: TRBJ2-5; cdr3_aa: CSVVGRNSGIQETQYF; cdr3_nt: TGCAGCGTTGTAGGAAGGAATAGCGGAATCCAAGAGACCCAGTACTTC
clone_size: NA; v_call: TRBV7-2; d_call: NA; j_call: TRBJ1-6; cdr3_aa: CASSLVTSNSPLHF; cdr3_nt: TGTGCCAGCAGCTTAGTTACCAGCAATTCACCCCTCCACTTT
clone_size: few; v_call: TRBV4-1; d_call: NA; j_call: TRBJ2-1; cdr3_aa: CASSVEAGSSYNEQFF; cdr3_nt: TGCGCCAGCAGCGTCGAAGCAGGATCCTCCTACAATGAGCAGTTCTTC
clone_size: NA; v_call: TRBV7-6; d_call: TRBD2; j_call: TRBJ2-7; cdr3_aa: CASSLGWTSGEQYF; cdr3_nt: TGTGCCAGCAGCTTAGGGTGGACTAGCGGCGAGCAGTACTTC
clone_size: NA; v_call: TRBV20-1; d_call: TRBD1; j_call: TRBJ1-5; cdr3_aa: CSAARPGGQQPQHF; cdr3_nt: TGCAGTGCCGCACGCCCAGGGGGACAGCAGCCCCAGCATTTT
clone_size: NA; v_call: TRBV12-3/TRBV12-4; d_call: TRBD1; j_call: TRBJ1-6; cdr3_aa: CASSQDRVVSPLHF; cdr3_nt: TGTGCCAGCAGTCAAGACAGGGTTGTCTCACCCCTCCACTTT
clone_size: once; v_call: TRBV7-8; d_call: TRBD1; j_call: TRBJ2-1; cdr3_aa: CASSSGQGFTEQFF; cdr3_nt: TGTGCCAGCAGCTCGGGACAGGGGTTCACTGAGCAGTTCTTC
clone_size: NA; v_call: TRBV2; d_call: TRBD2; j_call: TRBJ2-3; cdr3_aa: CASSVGTRVDTQYF; cdr3_nt: TGTGCCAGCAGTGTTGGGACTAGAGTAGATACGCAGTATTTT
clone_size: NA; v_call: TRBV24-1; d_call: TRBD1; j_call: TRBJ2-1; cdr3_aa: CATSAADTGTGGRQFF; cdr3_nt: TGTGCCACTAGTGCCGCCGACACCGGGACAGGGGGCAGGCAGTTCTTC
clone_size: NA; v_call: TRBV28; d_call: NA; j_call: TRBJ1-1; cdr3_aa: CASTGRGDEAFF; cdr3_nt: TGTGCCAGCACCGGGAGGGGAGACGAAGCTTTCTTT
clone_size: NA; v_call: TRBV7-9; d_call: TRBD1; j_call: TRBJ1-2; cdr3_aa: CASTTGGVDGYTF; cdr3_nt: TGTGCCAGCACCACAGGGGGGGTGGATGGCTACACCTTC
clone_size: NA; v_call: TRBV2; d_call: NA; j_call: TRBJ2-7; cdr3_aa: CASSRDSDPSYEQYF; cdr3_nt: TGTGCCAGCAGTCGCGACAGTGACCCCTCCTACGAGCAGTACTTC
clone_size: NA; v_call: TRBV5-1; d_call: TRBD1; j_call: TRBJ2-7; cdr3_aa: CASAGTGGALGEQYF; cdr3_nt: TGCGCCAGTGCCGGGACAGGGGGCGCGTTAGGCGAGCAGTACTTC
clone_size: NA; v_call: TRBV7-9; d_call: TRBD2; j_call: TRBJ2-7; cdr3_aa: CASSLREGPTYEQYF; cdr3_nt: TGTGCCAGCAGCTTACGGGAGGGGCCTACCTACGAGCAGTACTTC
clone_size: NA; v_call: TRBV3-1; d_call: NA; j_call: TRBJ2-7; cdr3_aa: CASSRQLSYEQYF; cdr3_nt: TGTGCCAGCAGCCGACAGCTGAGCTACGAGCAGTACTTC
clone_size: many; v_call: TRBV7-9; d_call: NA; j_call: TRBJ1-2; cdr3_aa: CASSLGPGAQGYTF; cdr3_nt: TGTGCCAGCAGCTTAGGACCGGGTGCCCAGGGCTACACCTTC